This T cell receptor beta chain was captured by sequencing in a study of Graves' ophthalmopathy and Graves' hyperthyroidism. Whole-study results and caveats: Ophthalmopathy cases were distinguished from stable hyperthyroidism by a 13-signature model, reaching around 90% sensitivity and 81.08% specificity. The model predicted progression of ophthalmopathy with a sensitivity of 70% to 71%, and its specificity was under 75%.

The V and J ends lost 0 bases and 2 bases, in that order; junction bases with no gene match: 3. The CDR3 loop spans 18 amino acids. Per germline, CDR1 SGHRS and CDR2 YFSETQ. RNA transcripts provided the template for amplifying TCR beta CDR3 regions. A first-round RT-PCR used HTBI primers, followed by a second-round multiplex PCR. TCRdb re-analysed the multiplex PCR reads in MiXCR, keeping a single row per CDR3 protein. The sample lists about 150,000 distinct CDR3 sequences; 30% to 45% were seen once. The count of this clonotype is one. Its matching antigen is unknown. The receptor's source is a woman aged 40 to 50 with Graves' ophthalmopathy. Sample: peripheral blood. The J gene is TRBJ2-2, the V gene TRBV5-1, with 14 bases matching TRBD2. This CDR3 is CASSLGLAGGPNTGELFF. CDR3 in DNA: TGCGCCAGCAGCTTGGGACTAGCGGGAGGGCCTAACACCGGGGAGCTGTTTTTT.